This TCR beta chain stems from a study of response to subunit inactivated influenza vaccine. Study-level points and caveats: After each seasonal influenza vaccination, few new T cells are recruited, the authors suggested.

Turning to this clonotype: The antigen is unknown. Relative to the germline gene, one junction end is altered; a read error may explain this.

Germline CDR1 is LGHNA and CDR2 is YNFKEQ. The CDR3 covers 15 residues. TCRdb re-derived calls from the RT-PCR reads in MiXCR, one entry per CDR3 protein. The sample includes around 710,000 distinct CDR3 sequences, around 13% of them seen just once. The V call is TRBV4-2, the J call TRBJ2-7, with D hard to call. The sample consisted of PBMCs from blood, taken approximately 15 days before vaccination. This receptor was taken from a man aged 45-65 years who received an inactivated influenza vaccine. The CDR3 nucleotides are TGTGCCAGCAGCGAAGATCACGATATTTTATACGAGCAGTACTTC. Protein: CASSEDHDILYEQYF.